This T cell receptor beta chain was identified in a study of type 1 regulatory T cells. This CDR3 comprises 12 residues. Trimming removed 4 bases at V and 4 bases at J, with 11 bases between. Looked up from germline, CDR1 is SQVTM and CDR2 is ANQGSEA. TCRdb re-called the reads with MiXCR, one entry per CDR3 protein. The table shows about 5,800 distinct CDR3 sequences, with 25% to 30% occurring only once. Sample share makes this clonotype medium-sized. Its antigen remains unidentified. The material sequenced was cultured T cells, either the whole culture or a sorted T cell fraction (not recorded which). Described subset: Tr1-enriched cell product generated in vitro against host alloantigens. The genes are TRBV29-1 and TRBJ2-7, with D possibly matching TRBD2 (5 bases). The clonotype was recovered from a human donor in good health. This CDR3 is CSVGLPGYEQYF. The DNA of the CDR3 is TGCAGCGTTGGACTTCCGGGGTACGAGCAGTACTTC.